A single sample gave rise to the 27 T cell receptor beta chains below, sequenced in a study of blood T cell repertoires in COVID-19. Sequencing used immunoSEQ multiplex PCR; TCRdb keeps in-frame clones, though not all of them. The repertoire holds approximately 120,000 clones, with roughly 87% as singletons. The source material was PBMCs or T cells enriched from blood (not recorded which). The receptors originated from a man aged 25-45 years who had recovered from COVID-19.

This clone was detected only a few times. The V gene is TRBV9, the J gene TRBJ2-3, with 7 bases matching TRBD1. The length of the CDR3 is 16 residues. The trim removed 0 bases at V and 2 bases at J, leaving 6 bases unmatched. CDR1 SGDLS and CDR2 YYNGEE come from the germline V gene. CDR3 loop: CASSVVGGVLTDTQYF. DNA of the CDR3: TGTGCCAGCAGCGTAGTAGGGGGCGTGCTCACAGATACGCAGTATTTT.

The rearrangement uses TRBV20-1 and TRBJ1-4, with a weak D call TRBD1 (6 bases). Germline V gene sequence: CDR1 DFQATT, CDR2 SNEGSKA (reference sequence). The V end was cut by 3 bases, the J end by 0 bases, with 17 bases between. The CDR3 has 17 residues. The CDR3 bases are TGCAGTGCTAGTCCCGGGACATCTCCCCCAACTAATGAAAAACTGTTTTTT. It encodes CSASPGTSPPTNEKLFF.

The chain employs TRBV5-1 and TRBJ2-2; D might be TRBD1 (7 bases). CDR1 and CDR2 (germline): SGHRS, YFSETQ. This CDR3 is built from 15 residues. V was shortened by 7 bases and J by 7 bases, with 20 bases between the two germline ends. The CDR3 DNA reads as TGCGCCAGCGGCATCCCAGCTCAGGGGGGCGGGGAGCTGTTTTTT. It yields the protein CASGIPAQGGGELFF.

V gene TRBV5-5 combines with J gene TRBJ1-1, with TRBD1 as a possible D gene (5 bases). The germline gives CDR1 SGHKS, CDR2 YYEKEE (reference sequence). V was cut by 4 bases and J by 7 bases, with 14 bases left in between. This CDR3 comprises 13 residues. CDR3 loop: CASSPTDRGEAFF. CDR3 sequence (DNA): TGTGCCAGCAGCCCGACAGACCGTGGTGAAGCTTTCTTT.

This clone came up a few times. The chain joins TRBV15 to TRBJ1-1; no firm D call. V shed 3 bases and J shed 0 bases, with 11 bases lying between them. The V gene's germline CDR1 is LNHNV and CDR2 YYDKDF (reference sequence). The CDR3 extends over 15 amino acids. The CDR3 loop is CATSSAHPLNTEAFF. The CDR3 nucleotides read TGTGCCACCAGCAGCGCACACCCTTTGAACACTGAAGCTTTCTTT.

In this sample, this clone turned up a few times. The chain recombines TRBV5-4 with TRBJ2-7; possibly TRBD2 for D (6 bases). Trimming left V 0 bases short and J 1 base short, with 8 bases between. Germline V gene lookup returns CDR1 SGHNT and CDR2 YYREEE (reference sequence). The CDR3 loop spans 14 amino acids. The CDR3 DNA is TGTGCCAGCAGCTTGGATCGGGAGTCCTACGAGCAGTACTTC. This gives the protein CASSLDRESYEQYF.

The CDR3 coding sequence is TGTGCCAGCACCCTGGCTAGCGGGGGTTCAGATACGCAGTATTTT. Its translation: CASTLASGGSDTQYF. This chain connects TRBV7-9 to TRBJ2-3, with 10 positions matching TRBD2. This CDR3 region has 15 residues. V lost 7 bases, J lost 4 bases, and 8 bases stayed unmatched. Germline CDR1 SEHNR, CDR2 FQNEAQ (reference sequence).

This clone was found a few times. The V and J genes are TRBV12-3 or TRBV12-4 and TRBJ2-1; TRBD2 might be the D (7 bases). The V gene lost 3 bases and the J gene lost 16 bases, with 13 bases spanning the gap. CDR3 length: 11 amino acids. In DNA, the CDR3 is TGTGCCAGCAGTTTGGGAGGGGGTCGATTCTTC. Its translation is CASSLGGGRFF.

The V and J genes are TRBV6-5 and TRBJ2-1; tentative D call: TRBD1 (6 bases). Germline V gives CDR1 MNHEY, CDR2 SVGAGI. Trimming stripped 6 bases from V and 4 bases from J, with 13 bases between. The CDR3 consists of 14 residues. The CDR3 DNA follows: TGTGCCAGCAGGCTTCCAGGGGAGTACAATGAGCAGTTCTTC. Translation gives CASRLPGEYNEQFF.

The genes are TRBV10-3 and TRBJ2-1, with TRBD1 matching over 9 bases. V lost 6 bases, J lost 9 bases, and 12 bases stayed unmatched. The CDR3 consists of 15 residues. The V gene's germline CDR1 is ENHRY and CDR2 SYGVKD. CDR3 protein: CAISAQGQGGSEQFF. The DNA of the CDR3 is TGTGCCATCAGCGCTCAGGGACAGGGAGGGAGTGAGCAGTTCTTC.

The chain combines TRBV7-3 with TRBJ2-5, with TRBD2 identical over 11 bases. The V and J ends lost 5 bases and 7 bases, in that order; junction bases with no gene match: 9. Germline lookup yields CDR1 SGHTA and CDR2 FQGTGA. There are 15 residues in the CDR3. This CDR3 reads CASSPGLAGQGTQYF. The CDR3 DNA follows: TGTGCCAGCAGCCCCGGACTAGCGGGTCAGGGGACCCAGTACTTC.

The chain recombines TRBV19 with TRBJ1-1; D not certain. Germline assignment: CDR1 LNHDA and CDR2 SQIVND (reference sequence). The V and J ends lost 5 bases and 5 bases respectively, with 15 bases between them. The CDR3 runs 14 residues. The CDR3 region is CASSLRGSATEAFF. As DNA, the CDR3 is TGTGCCAGTAGTTTGCGAGGGTCAGCGACTGAAGCTTTCTTT.

V usage is TRBV7-9 and J usage is TRBJ2-2; 8 bases map to TRBD2. J lost 5 bases, V lost 3 bases, and 5 bases had no gene match. Germline CDR1 and CDR2: SEHNR and FQNEAQ (reference sequence). This CDR3 spans 15 amino acids. In DNA, the CDR3 is TGTGCCAGCAGCTTGTTAATAGCGGGAACCGGGGAGCTGTTTTTT. It yields the protein CASSLLIAGTGELFF.

CDR3: CASSLRLAGGYEQYF. The CDR3 bases are TGTGCCAGCAGCTTGAGACTAGCGGGAGGCTACGAGCAGTACTTC. The rearrangement uses TRBV5-4 and TRBJ2-7, with TRBD2 matching over 13 bases. The ends lost 1 base at V and 3 bases at J; junction bases unmatched: 1. The CDR3 runs to 15 residues. In germline, CDR1 is SGHNT, CDR2 YYREEE (reference sequence).

The CDR3 spells CASLLRQGPKAGELFF. The CDR3 nucleotides read TGTGCCAGCCTCCTACGCCAGGGCCCCAAGGCCGGGGAGCTGTTTTTT. The chain uses TRBV9 and TRBJ2-2; possibly TRBD1 for D (5 bases). Germline values: CDR1 SGDLS, CDR2 YYNGEE. Trimming stripped 7 bases from V and 6 bases from J, with 22 bases between. CDR3 length equals 16 residues.

The chain couples TRBV19 to TRBJ2-6; possible D gene TRBD2, 6 bases. From germline, CDR1 is LNHDA and CDR2 SQIVND (reference sequence). This CDR3 region has 16 residues. Trimming took 5 bases from V and 4 from J, leaving 15 bases between them. CDR3 in DNA: TGTGCCAGTAGTTTAAGGACGGGGGTCGGGGCCAACGTCCTGACTTTC. This translates into CASSLRTGVGANVLTF.

V and J are TRBV15 and TRBJ2-4; perhaps TRBD2 as D (7 bases). The CDR3 is 16 amino acids. Trimming cost V 3 bases and J 9 bases, with 21 bases left between them. From germline, CDR1 is LNHNV and CDR2 YYDKDF (reference sequence). This CDR3 reads CATSSGGGGGAGIQYF. The CDR3 region has the DNA TGTGCCACCAGCAGCGGAGGTGGAGGGGGGGCAGGCATTCAGTACTTC.

The V gene is TRBV5-4, the J gene TRBJ1-3, with D hard to call. This CDR3 is 16 amino acids long. Germline lookup yields CDR1 SGHNT and CDR2 YYREEE (reference sequence). Trimming removed 1 base from V and 1 base from J, with 12 bases in between. Here the CDR3 DNA reads TGTGCCAGCAGCTTGCGAGAAACGGGGTCTGGAAACACCATATATTTT. Translation: CASSLRETGSGNTIYF.

The chain links TRBV2 to TRBJ1-1; D is unresolved. Germline CDR1 is SNHLY and CDR2 is FYNNEI. V was pared by 0 bases and J by 0 bases, with 5 bases between. CDR3 length: 14 amino acids. DNA of the CDR3: TGTGCCAGCAGTGAAGCAGCGCTGAACACTGAAGCTTTCTTT. Translation gives CASSEAALNTEAFF.

This chain uses TRBV27 with TRBJ2-7, with TRBD2 identical over 8 bases. CDR1 is MNHEY, CDR2 SMNVEV, per germline (reference sequence). Unmatched junction bases numbered 4, after V lost 3 bases and J lost 0 bases. This CDR3 has 15 amino acids. CDR3 DNA: TGTGCCAGCAGTTTCCTTAGCGGGAACTCCTACGAGCAGTACTTC. This codes for CASSFLSGNSYEQYF.

V is TRBV28 and J is TRBJ2-7; D perhaps matches TRBD2 (7 bases). Germline values: CDR1 MDHEN, CDR2 SYDVKM. V gave up 5 bases and J gave up 1 base, with 21 bases separating them. This CDR3 region has 17 residues. CDR3 sequence: CASSPGGREGRSYEQYF. CDR3 in DNA: TGTGCCAGCAGTCCGGGGGGCCGAGAAGGAAGGTCCTACGAGCAGTACTTC.

For the CDR3, the DNA is TGTGCCAGCAGTTACTCGAGTCAGCGGAGGAGAGGCTACACCTTC. This codes for CASSYSSQRRRGYTF. The chain recombines TRBV6-7 with TRBJ1-2, with no clear D. TRBV6-7 is known as an ORF, though its function is uncertain. CDR3 length: 15 residues. Trimming cost V 0 bases and J 8 bases, with 16 bases left between them.

The chain links TRBV6-1 to TRBJ1-5; D is uncertain. CDR1 and CDR2 (germline): MNHNS, SASEGT. This CDR3 is built from 15 residues. Trimming shortened V by 0 bases and J by 2 bases, and 8 bases separated the two germline ends. CDR3 sequence (DNA): TGTGCCAGCAGTGAAGCTCCCGGGGGCAATCAGCCCCAGCATTTT. Its protein product is CASSEAPGGNQPQHF.

The CDR3 DNA reads TGTGCCAGCAGCTTAATCGGGCTAGCGGGAGACAATGAGCAGTTCTTC. It yields the protein CASSLIGLAGDNEQFF. The chain combines TRBV7-9 with TRBJ2-1, with 10 bases aligning to TRBD2. With 2 bases clipped from V and 5 bases from J, the junction kept 6 bases outside the gene matches. The CDR3 loop spans 16 amino acids. Germline CDR1 SEHNR, CDR2 FQNEAQ (reference sequence).

The chain couples TRBV18 to TRBJ1-2; D remains unclear. Trimming shortened V by 5 bases and J by 3 bases, and 19 bases separated the two germline ends. The CDR3 has 16 residues. From germline, CDR1 is KGHSH and CDR2 LQKENI. The CDR3 DNA sequence: TGTGCCAGCTCAACCTCCCCCGACACCGCACACTATGGCTACACCTTC. Protein sequence: CASSTSPDTAHYGYTF. Filled out from reference TRBV18 and TRBJ1-2, the complete variable domain reads NAGVMQNPRHLVRRRGQEARLRCSPMKGHSHVYWYRQLPEEGLKFMVYLQKENIIDESGMPKERFSAEFPKEGPSILRIQQVVRGDSAAYFCASSTSPDTAHYGYTFGSGTRLTVV.

The rearrangement uses TRBV4-1 and TRBJ1-1, with TRBD1 matching over 10 bases. CDR1 and CDR2 (germline): MGHRA, YSYEKL. The CDR3 runs to 15 residues. The junction had 5 bases not matched to a gene; V was cut back by 0 bases and J by 7 bases. CDR3 coding DNA: TGCGCCAGCAGCCAAGAGGGACAGGGGAATGATGAAGCTTTCTTT. Translation: CASSQEGQGNDEAFF.

The chain joins TRBV5-1 to TRBJ2-3, with 9 bases identical to TRBD2. The CDR3 consists of 15 residues. Trimming removed 0 bases from V and 2 bases from J; junction bases left unmatched: 1. Germline V CDR1 and CDR2: SGHRS, YFSETQ. The CDR3 DNA reads TGCGCCAGCAGCTTGGGGACTAGCGACACAGATACGCAGTATTTT. This translates into CASSLGTSDTDTQYF.